This T cell receptor beta chain originates from a study of T cell responses to AZD1222 COVID-19 vaccine. At the level of the study: Pooled in the analysis were second doses at about 4 or about 12 weeks. Findings of the study overall: White British people made up most donors, females outnumbered males, and clonal diversity was possibly underestimated. Seropositive AZD1222 recipients at baseline numbered only five or six.

The table came from immunoSEQ multiplex PCR; TCRdb's copy has only in-frame clones and leaves some out. Of around 140,000 clones in the sample, approximately 91% were seen once. With respect to this clone: Its cognate antigen is unknown.

Trimming pared 8 bases from V and 2 bases from J, leaving 10 bases between. Germline V CDR1 and CDR2: MNHEY, SVGAGI. This CDR3 has 14 amino acids. V and J are TRBV6-5 and TRBJ2-6; maybe TRBD1 (5 bases). This receptor was obtained from an adult in good health. Sequencing was performed on peripheral blood, taken on day 0 of AZD1222 vaccination. The chain's CDR3 is CASFPGTGANVLTF. The DNA of the CDR3 is TGTGCCAGCTTCCCAGGGACTGGGGCCAACGTCCTGACTTTC.